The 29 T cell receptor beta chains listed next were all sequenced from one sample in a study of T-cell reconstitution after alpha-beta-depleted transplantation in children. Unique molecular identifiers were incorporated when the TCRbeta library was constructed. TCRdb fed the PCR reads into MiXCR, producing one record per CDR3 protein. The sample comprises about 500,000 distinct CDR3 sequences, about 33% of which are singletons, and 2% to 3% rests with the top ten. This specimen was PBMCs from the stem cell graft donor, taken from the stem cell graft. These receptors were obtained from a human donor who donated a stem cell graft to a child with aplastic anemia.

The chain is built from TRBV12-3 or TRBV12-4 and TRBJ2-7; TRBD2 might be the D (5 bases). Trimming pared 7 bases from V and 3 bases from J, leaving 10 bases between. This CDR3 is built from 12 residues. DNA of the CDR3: TGTGCCAGCAAGCGGCGGAACTACGAGCAGTACTTC. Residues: CASKRRNYEQYF.

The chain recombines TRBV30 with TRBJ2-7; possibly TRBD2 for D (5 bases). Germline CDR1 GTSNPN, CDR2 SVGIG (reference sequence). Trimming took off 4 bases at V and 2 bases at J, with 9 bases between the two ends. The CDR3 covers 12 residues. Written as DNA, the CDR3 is TGTGCCTGGAAGGGAGCTACCTACGAGCAGTACTTC. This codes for CAWKGATYEQYF.

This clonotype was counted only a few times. The CDR3: CAWTPGLAGGGTDTQYF. The CDR3 DNA is TGTGCCTGGACCCCGGGACTAGCGGGAGGGGGCACAGATACGCAGTATTTT. V gene TRBV30 combines with J gene TRBJ2-3; TRBD2 matches at 16 bases. Germline-derived CDR1 and CDR2 are GTSNPN and SVGIG (reference sequence). The CDR3 runs 17 residues. The J segment lost 1 base and the V segment lost 4 bases, leaving 5 bases of the junction unmatched.

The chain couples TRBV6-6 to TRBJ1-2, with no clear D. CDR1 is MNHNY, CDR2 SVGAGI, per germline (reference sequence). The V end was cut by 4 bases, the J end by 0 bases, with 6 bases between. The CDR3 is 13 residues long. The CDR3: CASSSTTNYGYTF. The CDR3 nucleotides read TGTGCCAGCAGTTCCACAACTAACTATGGCTACACCTTC.

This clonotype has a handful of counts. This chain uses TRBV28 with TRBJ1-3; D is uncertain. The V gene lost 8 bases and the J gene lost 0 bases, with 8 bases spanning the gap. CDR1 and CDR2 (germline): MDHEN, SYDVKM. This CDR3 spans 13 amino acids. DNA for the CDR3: TGTGCCAGCCGGCCCGGCTCTGGAAACACCATATATTTT. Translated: CASRPGSGNTIYF.

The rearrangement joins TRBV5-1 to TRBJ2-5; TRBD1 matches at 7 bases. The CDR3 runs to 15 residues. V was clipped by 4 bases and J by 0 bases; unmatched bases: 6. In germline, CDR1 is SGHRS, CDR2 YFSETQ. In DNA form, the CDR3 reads TGCGCCAGCAGCAAGGGGACAGTAGACCAAGAGACCCAGTACTTC. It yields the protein CASSKGTVDQETQYF.

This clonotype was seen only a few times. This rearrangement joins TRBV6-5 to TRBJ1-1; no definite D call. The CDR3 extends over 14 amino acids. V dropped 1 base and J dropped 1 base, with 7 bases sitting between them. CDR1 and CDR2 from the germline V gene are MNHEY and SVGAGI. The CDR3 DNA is TGTGCCAGCAGTTACTTGGACGGGAACACTGAAGCTTTCTTT. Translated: CASSYLDGNTEAFF.

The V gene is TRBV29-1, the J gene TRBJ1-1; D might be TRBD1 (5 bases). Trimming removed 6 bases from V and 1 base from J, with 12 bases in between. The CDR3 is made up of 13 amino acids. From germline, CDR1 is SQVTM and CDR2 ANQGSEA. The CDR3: CSVYRDGNTEAFF. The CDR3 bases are TGCAGCGTGTACCGGGACGGGAACACTGAAGCTTTCTTT.

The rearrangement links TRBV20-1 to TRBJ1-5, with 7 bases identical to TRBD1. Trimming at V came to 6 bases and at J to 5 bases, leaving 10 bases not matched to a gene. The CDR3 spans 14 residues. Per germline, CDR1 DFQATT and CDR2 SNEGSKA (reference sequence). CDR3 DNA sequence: TGCAGTGCCAATCGACAGGGAGTGTATCAGCCCCAGCATTTT. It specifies CSANRQGVYQPQHF.

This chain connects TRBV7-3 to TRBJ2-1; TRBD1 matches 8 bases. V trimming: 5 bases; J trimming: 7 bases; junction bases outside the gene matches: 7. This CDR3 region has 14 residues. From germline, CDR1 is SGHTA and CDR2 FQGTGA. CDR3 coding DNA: TGTGCCAGCAGCCTGGACAGGGAGGCGAATGAGCAGTTCTTC. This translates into CASSLDREANEQFF.

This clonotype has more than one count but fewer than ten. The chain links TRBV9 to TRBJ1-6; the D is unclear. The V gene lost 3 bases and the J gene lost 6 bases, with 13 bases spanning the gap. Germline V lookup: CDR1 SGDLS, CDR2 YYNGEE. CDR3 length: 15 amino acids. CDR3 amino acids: CASSGIQGPNSPLHF. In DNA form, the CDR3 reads TGTGCCAGCAGCGGTATCCAAGGGCCTAATTCACCCCTCCACTTT.

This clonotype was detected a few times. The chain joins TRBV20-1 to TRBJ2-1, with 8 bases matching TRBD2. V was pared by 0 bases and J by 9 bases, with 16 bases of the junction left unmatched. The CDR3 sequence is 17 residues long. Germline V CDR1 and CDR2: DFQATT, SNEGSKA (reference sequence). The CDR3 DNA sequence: TGCAGTGCTAGAGATCAATCTTGGACTAGCTCTACAATTGAGCAGTTCTTC. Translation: CSARDQSWTSSTIEQFF.

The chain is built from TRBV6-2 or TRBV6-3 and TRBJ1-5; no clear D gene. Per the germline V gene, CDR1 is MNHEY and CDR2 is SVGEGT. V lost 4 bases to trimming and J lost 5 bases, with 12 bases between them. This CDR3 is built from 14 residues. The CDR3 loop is CASSSAEGDQPQHF. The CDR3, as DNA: TGTGCCAGCAGTTCCGCTGAGGGAGATCAGCCCCAGCATTTT.

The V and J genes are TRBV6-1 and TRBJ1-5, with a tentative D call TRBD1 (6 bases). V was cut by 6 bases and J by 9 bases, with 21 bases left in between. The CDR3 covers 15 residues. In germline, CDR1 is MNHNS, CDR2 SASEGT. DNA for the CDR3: TGTGCCAGCAGGCGGGACACACGGCACTCAGGGCCCCAGCATTTT. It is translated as CASRRDTRHSGPQHF.

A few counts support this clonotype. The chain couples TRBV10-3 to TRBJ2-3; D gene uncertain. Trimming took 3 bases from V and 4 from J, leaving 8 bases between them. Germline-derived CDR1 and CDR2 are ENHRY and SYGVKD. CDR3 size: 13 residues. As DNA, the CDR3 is TGTGCCATCAGTGAAATTATGGCAGATACGCAGTATTTT. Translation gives CAISEIMADTQYF.

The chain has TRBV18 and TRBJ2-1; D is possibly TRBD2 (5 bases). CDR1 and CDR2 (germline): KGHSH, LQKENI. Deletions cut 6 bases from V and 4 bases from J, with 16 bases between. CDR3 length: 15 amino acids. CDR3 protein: CASSLFSDKYNEQFF. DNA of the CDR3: TGTGCCAGCTCTCTCTTTAGCGATAAGTACAATGAGCAGTTCTTC.

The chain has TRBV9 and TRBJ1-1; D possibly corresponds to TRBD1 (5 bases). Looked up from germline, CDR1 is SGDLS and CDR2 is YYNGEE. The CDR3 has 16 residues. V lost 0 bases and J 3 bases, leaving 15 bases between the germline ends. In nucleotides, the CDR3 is TGTGCCAGCAGCGTAGAGCCCGACAGCTGGTACACTGAAGCTTTCTTT. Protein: CASSVEPDSWYTEAFF.

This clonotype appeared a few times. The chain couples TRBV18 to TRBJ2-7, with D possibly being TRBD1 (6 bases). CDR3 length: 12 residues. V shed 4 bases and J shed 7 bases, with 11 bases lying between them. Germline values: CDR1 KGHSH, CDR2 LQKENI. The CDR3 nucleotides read TGTGCCAGCTCACGCCAGGGGCTTGAGCAGTACGTC. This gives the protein CASSRQGLEQYV.

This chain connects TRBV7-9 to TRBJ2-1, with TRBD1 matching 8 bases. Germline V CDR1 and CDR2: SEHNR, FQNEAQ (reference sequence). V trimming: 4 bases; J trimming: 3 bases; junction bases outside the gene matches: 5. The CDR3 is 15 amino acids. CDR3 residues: CASSSLGQGYNEQFF. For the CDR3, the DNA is TGTGCCAGCAGCTCTTTAGGACAGGGCTACAATGAGCAGTTCTTC.

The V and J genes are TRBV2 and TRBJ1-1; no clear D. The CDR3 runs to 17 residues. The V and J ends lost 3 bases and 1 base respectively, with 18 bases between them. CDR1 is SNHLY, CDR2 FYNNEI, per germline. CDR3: CASSDGSLPRGNTEAFF. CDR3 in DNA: TGTGCCAGCAGTGATGGCAGCCTCCCACGGGGGAACACTGAAGCTTTCTTT.

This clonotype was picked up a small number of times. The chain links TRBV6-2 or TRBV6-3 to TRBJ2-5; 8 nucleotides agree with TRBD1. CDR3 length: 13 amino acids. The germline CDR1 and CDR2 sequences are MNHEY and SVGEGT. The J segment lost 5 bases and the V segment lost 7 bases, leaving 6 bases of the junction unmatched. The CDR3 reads CASKWTGRETQYF. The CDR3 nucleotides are TGTGCCAGCAAATGGACAGGGCGGGAGACCCAGTACTTC.

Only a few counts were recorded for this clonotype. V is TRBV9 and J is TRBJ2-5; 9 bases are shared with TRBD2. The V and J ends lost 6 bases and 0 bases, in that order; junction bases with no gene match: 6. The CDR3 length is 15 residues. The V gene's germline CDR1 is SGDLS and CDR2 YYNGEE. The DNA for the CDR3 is TGTGCCAGCACCCCCAGCGGGAGGTACCAAGAGACCCAGTACTTC. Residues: CASTPSGRYQETQYF.

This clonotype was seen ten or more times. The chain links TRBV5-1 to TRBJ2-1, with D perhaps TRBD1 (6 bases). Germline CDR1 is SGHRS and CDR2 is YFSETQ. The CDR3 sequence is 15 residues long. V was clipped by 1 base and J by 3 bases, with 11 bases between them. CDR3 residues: CASSLYGGLYNEQFF. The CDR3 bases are TGCGCCAGCAGCTTGTATGGGGGCCTCTACAATGAGCAGTTCTTC.

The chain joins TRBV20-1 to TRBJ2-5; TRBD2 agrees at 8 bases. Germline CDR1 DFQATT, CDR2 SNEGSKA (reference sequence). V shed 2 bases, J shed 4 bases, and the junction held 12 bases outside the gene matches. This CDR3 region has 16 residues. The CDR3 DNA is TGCAGTGCTAGAACCGTGACTAGCCGGGGGGGAGAGACCCAGTACTTC. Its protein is CSARTVTSRGGETQYF.

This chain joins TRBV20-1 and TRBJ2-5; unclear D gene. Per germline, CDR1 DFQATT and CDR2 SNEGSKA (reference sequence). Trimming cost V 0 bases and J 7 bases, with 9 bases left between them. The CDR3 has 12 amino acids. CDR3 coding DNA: TGCAGTGCTAGAGATGACTCTGGGACCCAGTACTTC. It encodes CSARDDSGTQYF.

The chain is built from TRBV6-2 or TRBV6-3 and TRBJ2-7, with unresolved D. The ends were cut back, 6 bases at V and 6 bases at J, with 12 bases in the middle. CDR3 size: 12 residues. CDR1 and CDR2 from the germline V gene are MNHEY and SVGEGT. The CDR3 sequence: CASSPEKGEQYV. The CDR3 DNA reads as TGTGCCAGCAGCCCCGAGAAGGGCGAGCAGTACGTC.

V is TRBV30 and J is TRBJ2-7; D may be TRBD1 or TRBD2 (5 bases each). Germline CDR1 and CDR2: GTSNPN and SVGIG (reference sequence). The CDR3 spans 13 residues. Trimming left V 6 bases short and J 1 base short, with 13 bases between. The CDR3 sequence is CACRTWGSYEQYV. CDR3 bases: TGTGCCTGCAGGACCTGGGGGTCCTACGAGCAGTACGTC.

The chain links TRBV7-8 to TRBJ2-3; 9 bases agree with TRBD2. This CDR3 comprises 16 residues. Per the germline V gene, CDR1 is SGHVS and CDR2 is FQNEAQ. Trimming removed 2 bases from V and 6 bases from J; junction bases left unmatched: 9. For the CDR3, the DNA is TGTGCCAGCAGCTTACGGCTAGCGGGGTCTCGCGATACGCAGTATTTT. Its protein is CASSLRLAGSRDTQYF.

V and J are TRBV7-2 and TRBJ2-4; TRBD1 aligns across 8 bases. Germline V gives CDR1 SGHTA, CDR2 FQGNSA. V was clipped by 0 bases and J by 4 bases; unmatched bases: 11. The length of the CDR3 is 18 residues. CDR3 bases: TGTGCCAGCAGCTTAGCGCTGGGGACAGGAACCTTAAAAAACATTCAGTACTTC. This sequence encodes CASSLALGTGTLKNIQYF. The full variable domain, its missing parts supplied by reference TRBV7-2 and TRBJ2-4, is GAGVSQSPSNKVTEKGKDVELRCDPISGHTALYWYRQSLGQGLEFLIYFQGNSAPDKSGLPSDRFSAERTGGSVSTLTIQRTQQEDSAVYLCASSLALGTGTLKNIQYFGAGTRLSVL.